This T cell receptor beta chain was identified in a study of shared clonotypes between healthy human individuals. The study enrolled healthy HIV-negative adults without recent acute infections or vaccinations as donors. Tens of millions of PBMCs went into genomic DNA for unsorted samples. CDR3 length: 14 residues. V shed 3 bases and J shed 4 bases, with 9 bases lying between them. The germline gives CDR1 MNHEY, CDR2 SMNVEV (reference sequence). Here immunoSEQ multiplex PCR was the method, and the copy in TCRdb shows in-frame clones only, minus some. The sample records about 490,000 clones, less than 80% being singletons.

Sequenced material: PBMCs. This clonotype was sampled from a middle-aged woman in good health. Some clones in this sample may be carry-over from other donors' samples. The rearrangement joins TRBV27 to TRBJ2-2; tentatively, D is TRBD2 (5 bases). CDR3 residues: CASSFQAATGELFF. As DNA, the CDR3 is TGTGCCAGCAGTTTCCAAGCGGCCACCGGGGAGCTGTTTTTT.